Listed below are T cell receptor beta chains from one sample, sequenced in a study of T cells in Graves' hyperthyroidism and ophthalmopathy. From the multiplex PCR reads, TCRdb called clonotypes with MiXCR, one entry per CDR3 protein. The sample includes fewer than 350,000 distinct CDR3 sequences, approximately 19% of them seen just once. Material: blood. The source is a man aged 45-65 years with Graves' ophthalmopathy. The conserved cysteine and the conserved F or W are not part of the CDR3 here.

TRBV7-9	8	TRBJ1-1	ASSFGEAF
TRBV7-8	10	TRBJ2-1	ASSPQRSWQF
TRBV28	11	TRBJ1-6	ASSLTGYSPLH
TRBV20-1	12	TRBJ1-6	SAISGGVNSPLH
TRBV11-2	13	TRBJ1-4	ASSLGVRGWEKLF
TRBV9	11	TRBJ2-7	ASSVDRGYEQY
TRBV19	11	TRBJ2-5	ASSISVWETQY
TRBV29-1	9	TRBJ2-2	SARGVGELF
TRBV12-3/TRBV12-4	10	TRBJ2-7	ASSQGPGEQY
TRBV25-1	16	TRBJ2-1	ASSENYAGTRTYNEQF
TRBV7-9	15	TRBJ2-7	ASSLGWQGTEIYEQY
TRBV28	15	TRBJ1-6	ASSHRAPGQGNSPLH
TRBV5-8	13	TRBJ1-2	ASSLHRQGDYGYT
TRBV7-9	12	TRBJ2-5	ASSFDREQETQY
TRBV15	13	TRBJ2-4	ATSKLAGGGNIQY
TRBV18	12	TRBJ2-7	ASSPLQGENEQY
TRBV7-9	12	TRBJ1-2	ASSLDGVYYGYT
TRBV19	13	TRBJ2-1	ASSIAGGSYNEQF
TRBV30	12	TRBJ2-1	AWSVPGSWNEQF
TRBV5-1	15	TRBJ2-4	ASSLGGQGMDKNIQY
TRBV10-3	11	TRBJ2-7	AIKGGGAYEQY
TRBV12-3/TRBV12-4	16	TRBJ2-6	ASSRRLARASGANVLT
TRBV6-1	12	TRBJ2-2	ASSDLSGLGELF
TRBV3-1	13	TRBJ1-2	ASSQGVRQYYGYT
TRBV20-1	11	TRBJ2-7	SVQAGKTYEQY
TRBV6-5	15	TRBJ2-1	ASSYRSLAGGPNEQF
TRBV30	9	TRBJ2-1	AWSQDREMF
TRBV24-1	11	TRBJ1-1	ATSAGGITEAF
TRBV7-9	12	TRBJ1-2	ASTRLDEGYGYT
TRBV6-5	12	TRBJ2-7	ASSYSRGKYEQY
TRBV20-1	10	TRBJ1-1	SARWTNTEAF
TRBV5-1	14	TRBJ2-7	ASSAFGTSGTYEQY
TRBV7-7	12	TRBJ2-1	ASSSPAMGGEQF
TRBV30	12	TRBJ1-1	AWRTQDFNTEAF
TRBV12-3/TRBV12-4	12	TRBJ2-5	ASSPPGNQKTQY
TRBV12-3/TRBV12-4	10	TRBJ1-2	ASSPRTYGYT
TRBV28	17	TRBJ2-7	ASSFFPIKLAGDSYEQY
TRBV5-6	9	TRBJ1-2	ASSGGQGYT
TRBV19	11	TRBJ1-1	ASSIVRGAEAF
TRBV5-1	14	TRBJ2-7	ASSLGFSGSRSEQY
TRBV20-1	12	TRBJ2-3	SASRASGMDTQY
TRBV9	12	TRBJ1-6	ASSVRQDNSPLH